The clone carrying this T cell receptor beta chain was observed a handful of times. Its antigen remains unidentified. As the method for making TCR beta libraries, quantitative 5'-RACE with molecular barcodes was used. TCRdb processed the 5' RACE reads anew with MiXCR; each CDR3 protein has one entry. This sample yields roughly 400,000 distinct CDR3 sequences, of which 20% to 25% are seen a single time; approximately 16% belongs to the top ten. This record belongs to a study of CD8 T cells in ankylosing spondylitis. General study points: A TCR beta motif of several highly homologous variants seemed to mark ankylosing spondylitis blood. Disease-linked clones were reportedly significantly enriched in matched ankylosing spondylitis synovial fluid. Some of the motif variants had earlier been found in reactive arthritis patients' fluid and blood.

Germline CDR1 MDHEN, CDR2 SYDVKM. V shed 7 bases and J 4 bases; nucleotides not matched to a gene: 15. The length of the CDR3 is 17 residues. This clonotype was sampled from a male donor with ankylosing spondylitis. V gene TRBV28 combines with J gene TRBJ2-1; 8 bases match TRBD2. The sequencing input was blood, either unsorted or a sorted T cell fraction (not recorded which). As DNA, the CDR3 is TGTGCCAGCACTCCTTTTAAGGGGGTAGCGGGGTACAATGAGCAGTTCTTC. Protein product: CASTPFKGVAGYNEQFF. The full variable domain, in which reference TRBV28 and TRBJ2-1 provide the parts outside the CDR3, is DVKVTQSSRYLVKRTGEKVFLECVQDMDHENMFWYRQDPGLGLRLIYFSYDVKMKEKGDIPEGYSVSREKKERFSLILESASTNQTSMYLCASTPFKGVAGYNEQFFGPGTRLTVL.